Below, 8 T cell receptor beta chains from the same sample are listed, as sequenced in a study of identifying expanded T cells in peripheral blood. TCRdb's table, derived via immunoSEQ multiplex PCR, lists solely in-frame clones and lacks some. This table holds 60,000 to 70,000 clones, 70% to 90% found once. The sequenced sample consisted of blood. The source of these receptors is a person between 18 and 75 years old in good health.

The chain uses TRBV5-4 and TRBJ2-2; 10 bases align to TRBD2. Germline loops: CDR1 SGHNT, CDR2 YYREEE (reference sequence). The junction had 6 bases not matched to a gene; V was cut back by 4 bases and J by 6 bases. This CDR3 has 15 amino acids. The DNA of the CDR3 is TGTGCCAGCAGCCCCCTAGCGGGAGCTCCCGGGGAGCTGTTTTTT. Protein sequence: CASSPLAGAPGELFF.

The V and J genes are TRBV27 and TRBJ2-1; weak D call: TRBD2 (5 bases). Germline CDR1 is MNHEY and CDR2 is SMNVEV (reference sequence). V was shortened by 6 bases and J by 3 bases, with 12 bases between the two germline ends. The CDR3 length is 14 residues. The CDR3 coding sequence is TGTGCCAGCAGGCGGCGGGCCTACTACAATGAGCAGTTCTTC. This translates into CASRRRAYYNEQFF.

The rearrangement uses TRBV28 and TRBJ2-1; TRBD2 matches at 8 bases. Germline V gene lookup returns CDR1 MDHEN and CDR2 SYDVKM. The CDR3 runs to 13 residues. Trimming at V came to 3 bases and at J to 9 bases, leaving 4 bases not matched to a gene. CDR3 amino acids: CASSFNSGGEQFF. DNA for the CDR3: TGTGCCAGCAGTTTTAACAGCGGGGGTGAGCAGTTCTTC.

The chain is built from TRBV7-2 and TRBJ2-5; 7 bases agree with TRBD1. The ends lost 5 bases at V and 4 bases at J; junction bases unmatched: 10. Looked up from germline, CDR1 is SGHTA and CDR2 is FQGNSA. The CDR3 runs to 15 residues. In DNA, the CDR3 is TGTGCCAGCAGCCCAGCGACAGGGAGTAGAGAGACCCAGTACTTC. Its translation is CASSPATGSRETQYF. Full variable domain (rest looked up from reference TRBV7-2 and TRBJ2-5): GAGVSQSPSNKVTEKGKDVELRCDPISGHTALYWYRQSLGQGLEFLIYFQGNSAPDKSGLPSDRFSAERTGGSVSTLTIQRTQQEDSAVYLCASSPATGSRETQYFGPGTRLLVL.

The chain combines TRBV7-9 with TRBJ2-7; TRBD2 is a possible D gene (5 bases). Trimming stripped 4 bases from V and 1 base from J, with 8 bases between. The CDR3 sequence is 13 residues long. Germline assignment: CDR1 SEHNR and CDR2 FQNEAQ (reference sequence). This CDR3 is CASSSTGSYEQYF. DNA of the CDR3: TGTGCCAGCAGCTCCACGGGGTCCTACGAGCAGTACTTC.

The chain joins TRBV5-1 to TRBJ1-1; D remains ambiguous. Germline CDR1 and CDR2: SGHRS and YFSETQ. The CDR3 extends over 16 amino acids. V was cut by 1 base and J by 0 bases, with 13 bases left in between. The CDR3 DNA is TGCGCCAGCAGCTTGCTTACAGAAAGGATGAACACTGAAGCTTTCTTT. Its protein is CASSLLTERMNTEAFF.

This chain joins TRBV5-1 and TRBJ2-2; 8 bases map to TRBD1. The junction had 5 bases not matched to a gene; V was cut back by 1 base and J by 3 bases. The CDR3 extends over 16 amino acids. Germline loops: CDR1 SGHRS, CDR2 YFSETQ. Here the CDR3 reads CASSLPRGPDTGELFF. CDR3 DNA sequence: TGCGCCAGCAGCTTGCCCAGGGGGCCTGACACCGGGGAGCTGTTTTTT.

J is TRBJ1-1 and V is TRBV9; possibly TRBD1 for D (6 bases). Trimming cost V 4 bases and J 7 bases, with 17 bases left between them. The CDR3 spans 14 residues. Per germline, CDR1 SGDLS and CDR2 YYNGEE. The CDR3 loop reads CASSREERGSEAFF. The CDR3 region has the DNA TGTGCCAGCAGCCGAGAAGAGAGGGGGAGTGAAGCTTTCTTT.